Following are 28 T cell receptor beta chains from one sample sequenced in a study of blood T cell repertoires in COVID-19. TCRdb's copy holds only in-frame clones and misses some; the assay was immunoSEQ multiplex PCR. Of under 200,000 clones detected, approximately 89% appear once; the ten largest clones hold approximately 0.77%. The material sequenced was PBMCs or T cells enriched from blood (not recorded which). All receptors come from a woman aged 18-29 years who had recovered from COVID-19.

This chain links TRBV5-4 with TRBJ1-6, with TRBD1 as a possible D gene (5 bases). V was shortened by 0 bases and J by 9 bases, with 13 bases between the two germline ends. CDR1 is SGHNT, CDR2 YYREEE, per germline (reference sequence). The CDR3 runs 15 residues. The CDR3 DNA reads as TGTGCCAGCAGCTTGGAGGGGCGGCGGGGTTCACCCCTCCACTTT. Translating gives CASSLEGRRGSPLHF. Combining the CDR3 with reference TRBV5-4 and TRBJ1-6 gives the whole variable domain ETGVTQSPTHLIKTRGQQVTLRCSSQSGHNTVSWYQQALGQGPQFIFQYYREEENGRGNFPPRFSGLQFPNYSSELNVNALELDDSALYLCASSLEGRRGSPLHFGNGTRLTVT.

The chain carries TRBV28 and TRBJ2-3; 9 nucleotides align to TRBD2. V shed 5 bases, J shed 1 base, and the junction held 4 bases outside the gene matches. The CDR3 runs to 15 residues. The germline V gene encodes CDR1 MDHEN and CDR2 SYDVKM. CDR3: CASSTWTSGTDTQYF. The CDR3 DNA follows: TGTGCCAGCAGTACATGGACTAGCGGCACAGATACGCAGTATTTT.

V gene TRBV7-8 combines with J gene TRBJ1-1; D call uncertain. Trimming took 4 bases from V and 0 from J, leaving 9 bases between them. The germline V gene has CDR1 SGHVS and CDR2 FQNEAQ. The CDR3 sequence is 14 residues long. The CDR3 region has the DNA TGTGCCAGCAGCTCTGGCTCACTGAACACTGAAGCTTTCTTT. This sequence encodes CASSSGSLNTEAFF.

This chain joins TRBV4-1 and TRBJ2-7, with 7 bases that match TRBD2. CDR1 and CDR2 (germline): MGHRA, YSYEKL. This CDR3 is 14 amino acids long. The ends lost 4 bases at V and 2 bases at J; junction bases unmatched: 5. CDR3: CASSLTSPTYEQYF. CDR3 sequence (DNA): TGCGCCAGCAGCCTGACTAGCCCAACCTACGAGCAGTACTTC.

V is TRBV5-1 and J is TRBJ1-1, with D possibly matching TRBD1 (6 bases). Trimming took off 3 bases at V and 3 bases at J, with 9 bases between the two ends. Germline CDR1 reads SGHRS; CDR2 reads YFSETQ. The CDR3 runs 13 residues. The CDR3 spells CASSWGPDTEAFF. DNA of the CDR3: TGCGCCAGCAGCTGGGGGCCGGACACTGAAGCTTTCTTT.

The V and J genes are TRBV3-1 (or the pseudogene TRBV3-2) and TRBJ1-3, with TRBD1 matching 7 bases. In germline, CDR1 is LGHDT, CDR2 YNNKEL (reference sequence). Germline trimming cut 4 bases from V and 5 bases from J; bases unmatched to any gene: 8. The CDR3 totals 15 residues. CDR3 sequence: CASSPEGTARNTIYF. The DNA of the CDR3 is TGTGCCAGCAGCCCCGAAGGGACAGCTCGAAACACCATATATTTT.

The CDR3 DNA sequence: TGTGCCAGCAACAGGGAAACCTACGAGCAGTACTTC. It is translated as CASNRETYEQYF. This rearrangement joins TRBV28 to TRBJ2-7, with D perhaps matching TRBD1 (6 bases). V dropped 7 bases and J dropped 2 bases, with 9 bases sitting between them. This CDR3 has 12 amino acids. Per germline, CDR1 MDHEN and CDR2 SYDVKM.

The chain joins TRBV12-3 or TRBV12-4 to TRBJ2-1; D may be TRBD1 (6 bases). This CDR3 is 12 amino acids long. Trimming took off 5 bases at V and 8 bases at J, with 10 bases between the two ends. CDR3 bases: TGTGCCAGCAGTCCTAACAGGGATGAGCAGTTCTTC. Amino acids: CASSPNRDEQFF.

The rearrangement joins TRBV3-1 (or the pseudogene TRBV3-2) to TRBJ2-1; D unclear. This CDR3 is built from 15 residues. V was clipped by 0 bases and J by 0 bases, with 6 bases between them. CDR1 and CDR2 (germline): LGHDT, YNNKEL (reference sequence). This chain's CDR3 is CASSQDPNSYNEQFF. Here the CDR3 DNA reads TGTGCCAGCAGCCAAGATCCCAACTCCTACAATGAGCAGTTCTTC.

The rearrangement uses TRBV29-1 and TRBJ1-1; TRBD1 is a possible D gene (6 bases). The CDR3 has 14 residues. Germline lookup yields CDR1 SQVTM and CDR2 ANQGSEA. V was cut by 7 bases and J by 3 bases, with 18 bases left in between. The CDR3: CSARRGGLDTEAFF. CDR3 in DNA: TGCAGCGCTAGGAGGGGGGGCCTCGACACTGAAGCTTTCTTT.

The chain joins TRBV27 to TRBJ2-3; D possibly corresponds to TRBD2 (6 bases). Germline V gene lookup returns CDR1 MNHEY and CDR2 SMNVEV (reference sequence). The length of the CDR3 is 18 residues. V shed 2 bases and J shed 2 bases, with 20 bases lying between them. This CDR3 is CASSLISHLGGNTDTQYF. The CDR3 DNA sequence: TGTGCCAGCAGTTTAATTTCCCATTTGGGGGGAAACACAGATACGCAGTATTTT.

V is TRBV10-3 and J is TRBJ1-2; D might be TRBD1 (5 bases). The CDR3 spans 12 residues. Trimming shortened V by 2 bases and J by 7 bases, and 8 bases separated the two germline ends. CDR1 ENHRY and CDR2 SYGVKD come from the germline V gene. The DNA for the CDR3 is TGTGCCATCAGTGAGCAGGGCTTTGGCTACACCTTC. It is translated as CAISEQGFGYTF.

The chain has TRBV3-1 (or the pseudogene TRBV3-2) and TRBJ2-1; D is perhaps TRBD2 (6 bases). Germline CDR1 LGHDT, CDR2 YNNKEL (reference sequence). This CDR3 is built from 12 residues. V lost 2 bases and J lost 15, with 14 bases in between. CDR3 sequence (DNA): TGTGCCAGCAGCCAACCGACTAGGCTAATGTTCTTC. Translated: CASSQPTRLMFF.

CDR3 nucleotide sequence: TGTGCCAGCAGCTTATCGCGGGAGGTCACGCAGTATTTT. It translates to CASSLSREVTQYF. J is TRBJ2-3 and V is TRBV7-2; 8 bases are shared with TRBD2. V lost 2 bases to trimming and J lost 9 bases; unmatched junction nucleotides: 4. Looked up from germline, CDR1 is SGHTA and CDR2 is FQGNSA. This CDR3 spans 13 amino acids.

The chain is built from TRBV9 and TRBJ2-5; 9 positions agree with TRBD1. The V gene end was trimmed by 4 bases and the J gene end by 0 bases; junction bases not matched to a gene: 13. This CDR3 is 18 amino acids long. Germline values: CDR1 SGDLS, CDR2 YYNGEE. The CDR3 bases are TGTGCCAGCAGCCCCATGAAAACAGGGGGCACGTACCAAGAGACCCAGTACTTC. It codes for CASSPMKTGGTYQETQYF.

The chain links TRBV18 to TRBJ2-7; TRBD2 matches at 12 bases. With V trimmed by 6 bases and J by 1 base, 7 bases remained unmatched. Germline V CDR1 and CDR2: KGHSH, LQKENI. The CDR3 has 16 amino acids. The CDR3 region is CASSRGLAGPSYEQYF. CDR3 DNA sequence: TGTGCCAGCTCCAGGGGACTAGCGGGCCCATCCTACGAGCAGTACTTC.

CDR3 DNA: TGTGCCAGTAGTTCCGGACTAGCGGGACCCTACGAGCAGTACTTC. Its protein product is CASSSGLAGPYEQYF. The gene calls are TRBV19 and TRBJ2-7, with 12 bases identical to TRBD2. V lost 5 bases and J lost 2; bases outside the gene matches: 4. Germline V lookup: CDR1 LNHDA, CDR2 SQIVND (reference sequence). The CDR3 has 15 amino acids.

This clone was observed a few times. This chain joins TRBV7-9 and TRBJ2-7; tentatively, D is TRBD2 (5 bases). Trimming shortened V by 1 base and J by 1 base, and 17 bases separated the two germline ends. From germline, CDR1 is SEHNR and CDR2 FQNEAQ (reference sequence). This CDR3 is 17 amino acids long. The CDR3 region has the DNA TGTGCCAGCAGCTTAGGCGGGTCATCCCCCGGGTCCTACGAGCAGTACTTC. It yields the protein CASSLGGSSPGSYEQYF.

V usage is TRBV5-4 and J usage is TRBJ2-1, with TRBD2 matching 13 bases. Germline V gene data show CDR1 as SGHNT and CDR2 as YYREEE (reference sequence). The V and J ends lost 4 bases and 5 bases, in that order; junction bases with no gene match: 9. CDR3 size: 17 residues. The CDR3 sequence: CASSVPGLAGPHNEQFF. The CDR3 bases are TGTGCCAGCAGCGTTCCGGGACTAGCGGGACCCCACAATGAGCAGTTCTTC.

This chain joins TRBV10-3 and TRBJ2-5, with 8 bases matching TRBD1. Germline-derived CDR1 and CDR2 are ENHRY and SYGVKD. The CDR3 length is 12 residues. V lost 7 bases to trimming and J lost 3 bases; unmatched junction nucleotides: 1. This CDR3 reads CAIKDREETQYF. The CDR3 nucleotides read TGTGCCATCAAGGACAGGGAAGAGACCCAGTACTTC.

The genes are TRBV7-8 and TRBJ1-4, with a tentative D call TRBD1 (6 bases). V lost 4 bases, J lost 7 bases, and 16 bases lay in between. This CDR3 comprises 15 residues. Germline-derived CDR1 and CDR2 are SGHVS and FQNEAQ. Written as DNA, the CDR3 is TGTGCCAGCAGCTCATACAGGGCTCCGGGTGAAAAACTGTTTTTT. This codes for CASSSYRAPGEKLFF.

This clone came up once. The rearrangement links TRBV9 to TRBJ2-5; 8 nucleotides align to TRBD1. Germline V lookup: CDR1 SGDLS, CDR2 YYNGEE. Unmatched junction bases numbered 4, after V lost 2 bases and J lost 4 bases. The CDR3 length is 14 residues. The CDR3 spells CASSVAGGLETQYF. CDR3 nucleotide sequence: TGTGCCAGCAGCGTGGCAGGGGGCTTAGAGACCCAGTACTTC.

The V gene is TRBV7-9, the J gene TRBJ2-4; tentatively, D is TRBD1 (5 bases). The CDR3 has 19 residues. Looked up from germline, CDR1 is SEHNR and CDR2 is FQNEAQ (reference sequence). Trimming took off 3 bases at V and 0 bases at J, with 21 bases between the two ends. CDR3 region: CASSFWGRQAQLAKNIQYF. For the CDR3, the DNA is TGTGCCAGCAGCTTTTGGGGCCGGCAGGCCCAACTAGCCAAAAACATTCAGTACTTC.

J is TRBJ2-7 and V is TRBV5-6, with D maybe TRBD2 (5 bases). Germline V CDR1 and CDR2: SGHDT, YYEEEE. Between the trimmed V and J ends, which lost 4 bases and 1 base, there was a span of 12 bases. CDR3 length: 14 residues. CDR3 residues: CASSPDRGSYEQYF. The CDR3 bases are TGTGCCAGCAGCCCGGACCGGGGATCCTACGAGCAGTACTTC.

The chain couples TRBV7-9 to TRBJ1-2; D perhaps matches TRBD1 (6 bases). The V gene's germline CDR1 is SEHNR and CDR2 FQNEAQ (reference sequence). Trimming left V 3 bases short and J 4 bases short, with 15 bases between. The CDR3 extends over 15 amino acids. The CDR3 sequence: CASSLPQGHSYGYTF. CDR3 sequence (DNA): TGTGCCAGCAGCTTGCCCCAGGGGCATAGCTATGGCTACACCTTC.

The rearrangement uses TRBV2 and TRBJ1-4, with D possibly matching TRBD1 (5 bases). V was pared by 4 bases and J by 5 bases, with 8 bases between. Germline V lookup: CDR1 SNHLY, CDR2 FYNNEI. The CDR3 sequence is 13 residues long. The CDR3 sequence: CASSGGANEKLFF. CDR3 coding DNA: TGTGCCAGCAGTGGCGGGGCCAATGAAAAACTGTTTTTT.

This clone is a singleton in its sample. J is TRBJ2-7 and V is TRBV6-5; 9 bases map to TRBD1. The CDR3 spans 13 residues. After removal of 7 bases from V and 2 bases from J, the junction contained 3 bases not matched to a gene. Germline V lookup: CDR1 MNHEY, CDR2 SVGAGI. CDR3 sequence: CASIGTGTYEQYF. The DNA for the CDR3 is TGTGCCAGCATCGGGACAGGGACCTACGAGCAGTACTTC.

This sequence joins TRBV10-2 and TRBJ2-5, with 7 bases lining up with TRBD1. The J segment lost 4 bases and the V segment lost 4 bases, leaving 3 bases of the junction unmatched. Germline CDR1 reads WSHSY; CDR2 reads SAAADI. This CDR3 region has 13 residues. In DNA form, the CDR3 reads TGCGCCAGCAGTGCGAACAGGGGAGAGACCCAGTACTTC. Translated, it gives CASSANRGETQYF.